Listed below are T cell receptor beta chains from one sample, sequenced in a study of blood T cells in healthy people across ages. A single record per CDR3 protein comes from TCRdb applying MiXCR to the 5' RACE reads. Of roughly 1.4 million distinct CDR3 sequences in the sample, around 55% are singletons; the top ten hold about 6.3%. The specimen sequenced was blood. The receptor set was obtained from a man aged 18 to 30 in good health. Both conserved end residues are part of each CDR3. The D gene is left open where the match is weak. Clone size is stated in some rows and not others, as once, few, many or a class when expanded.

>.|TRBJ2-5|TRBV20-1|TRBD2
TGCAGTGCTAGGGGTGTGGCTAGCGGGGGGGCCACGGAGACCCAGTACTTC
CSARGVASGGATETQYF
>.|TRBJ2-5|TRBV7-8|TRBD2
TGTGTCAGCAGCCCAACCGGGAGGGGCAATGAGCAGTACTTC
CVSSPTGRGNEQYF
>.|TRBJ2-7|TRBV4-1|.
TGCGCCAGCAGCCAAGTGTCAGCAAAAGCCTACGAGCAGTACTTC
CASSQVSAKAYEQYF
>few|TRBJ2-3|TRBV20-1|TRBD2
TGCAGTGCTAGAGAAATTAGCGGGGGGGCAAGAGATACGCAGTATTTT
CSAREISGGARDTQYF
>.|TRBJ1-4|TRBV4-3|.
TGCGCCAGCAGCCAAGATGGTCAAGTTAATGAAAAACTGTTTTTT
CASSQDGQVNEKLFF
>.|TRBJ1-2|TRBV29-1|.
TGCAGCGCCCAGGACCCTACGAATGACTATGGCTACACCTTC
CSAQDPTNDYGYTF
>.|TRBJ2-7|TRBV27|.
TGTGCCAGCAGTTTTAATCAGAACGATCCCTACGAGCAGTACTTC
CASSFNQNDPYEQYF
>once|TRBJ1-1|TRBV7-6|TRBD1
TGTGCCAGCAGCTTCAACTCAGGGGGCTGGGTGAATACTGAAGCTTTCTTT
CASSFNSGGWVNTEAFF
>.|TRBJ1-2|TRBV7-9|.
TGTGCCAGCAGCATAGAAGGGTTGTACGGCTACACCTTC
CASSIEGLYGYTF
>.|TRBJ2-1|TRBV6-2/TRBV6-3|.
TGTGCCAGCGCGGGGGCTTTCGATGAGCAGTTCTTC
CASAGAFDEQFF
>.|TRBJ2-1|TRBV9|.
TGTGCCAGCAGCGGCGGAGGGGGGGTCCACAATGAGCAGTTCTTC
CASSGGGGVHNEQFF
>.|TRBJ2-5|TRBV29-1|.
TGCAGCGTCATCCAAGGGACAAACCGGTACCAAGAGACCCAGTACTTC
CSVIQGTNRYQETQYF
>.|TRBJ2-1|TRBV7-9|.
TGTGCCAGCAGCAACAGAGAGGTTAGTTGGTACAATGAGCAGTTCTTC
CASSNREVSWYNEQFF
>few|TRBJ2-3|TRBV24-1|TRBD1
TGTGCCACCAGTGGGGCTCGGACAGGTTCAGATACGCAGTATTTT
CATSGARTGSDTQYF
>few|TRBJ2-3|TRBV7-6|TRBD2
TGTGCCAGCAGCTCCCAAGGACTAGCTTTGCATACGCAGTATTTT
CASSSQGLALHTQYF
>few|TRBJ2-1|TRBV29-1|TRBD2
TGCAGCGTACGGGTAGCGGGGCAGTTCTTC
CSVRVAGQFF
>few|TRBJ2-5|TRBV12-3/TRBV12-4|.
TGTGCCAGCAGCTTAACGCGATCCTTCCAAGAGACCCAGTACTTC
CASSLTRSFQETQYF
>.|TRBJ1-3|TRBV10-3|.
TGTGCCATCAGGGAAGCTCTGATCAGAACAGGAAACACCATATATTTT
CAIREALIRTGNTIYF
>few|TRBJ1-2|TRBV11-2|.
TGTGCCAGCAGCCACCCTGGGGGGGGCTACACCTTC
CASSHPGGGYTF
>.|TRBJ2-7|TRBV12-3/TRBV12-4|TRBD2
TGTGCCAGCAGTTCAGGGACTAGCGACTCATACGAGCAGTACTTC
CASSSGTSDSYEQYF
>many|TRBJ2-3|TRBV7-2|.
TGTGCCAGCAGCCCAGTTAAGGCAGATACGCAGTATTTT
CASSPVKADTQYF
>.|TRBJ1-2|TRBV7-9|.
TGTGCCAGCAGCTTAGCTTTGACAGGACGCTATGGCTACACCTTC
CASSLALTGRYGYTF
>.|TRBJ1-2|TRBV6-2/TRBV6-3|.
TGTGCCAGCTACCCTGGGACGGGAGCTAACTATGGCTACACCTTC
CASYPGTGANYGYTF
>.|TRBJ2-1|TRBV5-1|TRBD2
TGCGCCAGCAGCCTTGGGACTAGCGCGGGCAATGAGCAGTTCTTC
CASSLGTSAGNEQFF
>.|TRBJ2-7|TRBV27|.
TGTGCCAGCGGTCAAGACAGCGACTCCTACGAGCAGTACTTC
CASGQDSDSYEQYF
>few|TRBJ2-7|TRBV5-1|TRBD1
TGCGCCAGCAAAGGGGACGGACAGGGGCACGAGCAGTACTTC
CASKGDGQGHEQYF
>.|TRBJ2-7|TRBV4-1|.
TGCGCCAGCAGCCAAGATTGGGCTAGGCAGTACTTC
CASSQDWARQYF
>.|TRBJ2-1|TRBV13|.
TGTGCCAGCAGCTTTGAGTCGCAGGGCGGAAGAAATGAGCAGTTCTTC
CASSFESQGGRNEQFF
>.|TRBJ1-1|TRBV6-6|TRBD1
TGTGCCAGCAGTTACGGTCACACAGGGGAGAACACTGAAGCTTTCTTT
CASSYGHTGENTEAFF
>.|TRBJ2-2|TRBV5-6|.
TGTGCCAGCAGCTTGGAACACAGGACCAACACCGGGGAGCTGTTTTTT
CASSLEHRTNTGELFF
>.|TRBJ2-1|TRBV20-1|TRBD2
TGCAGTGCTAGTGTAGCGGGAGCTTGGAATGAGCAGTTCTTC
CSASVAGAWNEQFF
>.|TRBJ1-2|TRBV7-2|.
TGTGCCAGCAGCTTAGCGCTAGGGGTCTACACCTTC
CASSLALGVYTF
>.|TRBJ1-1|TRBV6-5|TRBD1
TGTGCCAGCAGTTACCCTGGGACAGGGGAGACTGAAGCTTTCTTT
CASSYPGTGETEAFF
>.|TRBJ2-5|TRBV28|.
TGTGCCAGCAGAAATGGTCCCAAACTGGGGGACACACGAAACAGGAACCAAGAGACCCAGTACTTC
CASRNGPKLGDTRNRNQETQYF
>.|TRBJ2-1|TRBV5-1|TRBD2
TGCGCCAGCAGCTCGGAGCCGGGACTAGCGCGTAATGAGCAGTTCTTC
CASSSEPGLARNEQFF
>.|TRBJ2-7|TRBV6-5|.
TGTGCCAGCAGTTACTTTTCGGGTGGAGGGTTCCTAGAGCAGTACTTC
CASSYFSGGGFLEQYF
>.|TRBJ2-5|TRBV7-9|.
TGTGCCAGCAGCTTAGAAGGGAGTGAGGCCCAGTACTTC
CASSLEGSEAQYF
>.|TRBJ2-1|TRBV12-3/TRBV12-4|TRBD1
TGTGCCAGCAGTACACTCGACAGGGATTGGAATGAGCAGTTCTTC
CASSTLDRDWNEQFF
>.|TRBJ1-1|TRBV25-1|TRBD1
TGTGCCAGCGGCGGACAGGGGCTATGGACTGAAGCTTTCTTT
CASGGQGLWTEAFF
>.|TRBJ2-6|TRBV4-1|.
TGCGCCAGCAGCCAACCCACCAACAGGGTTGGGGCCAACGTCCTGACTTTC
CASSQPTNRVGANVLTF
>few|TRBJ2-3|TRBV6-6|.
TGTGCCAGCAGTTACTCTTCGGCCGTCCAAAGGGATACGCAGTATTTT
CASSYSSAVQRDTQYF
>.|TRBJ1-6|TRBV6-5|.
TGTGCCAGCAGTTACGCCTTTGGACAGTTAAGCTCCTATAATTCACCCCTCCACTTT
CASSYAFGQLSSYNSPLHF